The rows below give T cell receptor beta chains drawn from one sample of a study of cytomegalovirus exposure and HLA in healthy donors. Generated by immunoSEQ multiplex PCR, the TCRdb table keeps only in-frame clones and is missing some. The table lists over 200,000 clones, roughly 80% of them singletons, with 3.5% to 4% in the top ten. The sequencing input was PBMCs. These receptors were collected from a male donor in good health and CMV-seronegative. The conserved cysteine and the conserved F or W are not part of the CDR3 here.

>TRBV2
ASKGDRGHEKLF
>TRBV7-2
ASSFRVSGELF
>TRBV25-1
ASSEFAAGATGELF
>TRBV9
ASSSQGMETQY
>TRBV19
ASSAGGSYNEQF
>TRBV9
ASSVAGKGLETETQY
>TRBV13
ASSAGTGNRYEQY
>TRBV7-3
ASSLSGWRDTEAF
>TRBV5-4
ASSRPDSYERD
>TRBV6-1
ASSGGQGNQPQH
>TRBV27
ASSSGERSDTQY
>TRBV6-1
ASSERGGPTDTQY